Sequencing of this T cell receptor (beta chain) was carried out in a study of OX40 agonist ivuxolimab in advanced cancers. The CDR3 runs to 15 residues. Germline V gene lookup returns CDR1 SGHAT and CDR2 FQNNGV. The V gene end was trimmed by 5 bases and the J gene end by 1 base; junction bases not matched to a gene: 5. Repertoires were generated with immunoSEQ multiplex PCR, while TCRdb's copy carries only in-frame clones and drops some. In the table there are 45,000 to 55,000 clones, 70% to 85% of which are singletons. This specimen consisted of CD4+ or CD8+ T cells sorted from blood, obtained in a trial of the OX40 agonist ivuxolimab. The rearrangement joins TRBV11-2 to TRBJ2-7; 10 nucleotides align to TRBD2. This clonotype was obtained from an adult with an advanced solid tumor such as melanoma, head and neck, liver or kidney cancer. The CDR3 DNA reads as TGTGCCAGCAGCAAACTAGCGGGACGGTCCTACGAGCAGTACTTC. Protein product: CASSKLAGRSYEQYF.